What follows are 31 T cell receptor beta chains derived from one specimen sequenced in a study of long-term antiretroviral therapy in people with HIV. They ran version v3.0 of the immunoSEQ assay at survey level. Repertoires were generated with immunoSEQ multiplex PCR, while TCRdb's copy carries only in-frame clones and drops some. This table has tens of thousands of clones, more than 75% appearing once. The starting material was unsorted PBMCs, obtained 2.6 years after starting antiretroviral therapy. These receptors were obtained from a woman in her 50s with HIV.

The chain employs TRBV9 and TRBJ2-7; 9 bases agree with TRBD1. The germline V gene has CDR1 SGDLS and CDR2 YYNGEE. The CDR3 sequence is 14 residues long. The J segment lost 4 bases and the V segment lost 4 bases, leaving 6 bases of the junction unmatched. CDR3 nucleotides: TGTGCCAGCAGCTCCGGGACAGGGTCTTACGAGCAGTACTTC. Translated, it gives CASSSGTGSYEQYF.

The chain uses TRBV12-5 and TRBJ2-1; D possibly corresponds to TRBD1 (6 bases). V shed 10 bases and J shed 0 bases, with 22 bases lying between them. CDR1 is LGHNT, CDR2 FRNRAP, per germline. This CDR3 is 17 amino acids long. CDR3 amino acids: CATPTGASGSSYNEQFF. The DNA of the CDR3 is TGTGCTACCCCGACAGGCGCTTCTGGAAGCTCCTACAATGAGCAGTTCTTC.

This chain joins TRBV27 and TRBJ2-3; 9 bases map to TRBD2. Germline loops: CDR1 MNHEY, CDR2 SMNVEV (reference sequence). The junction had 7 bases not matched to a gene; V was cut back by 2 bases and J by 4 bases. The CDR3 loop spans 16 amino acids. The chain's CDR3 is CASSLVAGGLADTQYF. Written as DNA, the CDR3 is TGTGCCAGCAGTTTAGTGGCGGGAGGGCTAGCAGATACGCAGTATTTT.

A few counts support this clone. For the CDR3, the DNA is TGTGCCAGCAGCTTACACGGGGCCTACGAGCAGTACTTC. It codes for CASSLHGAYEQYF. The chain combines TRBV7-9 with TRBJ2-7, with D possibly being TRBD2 (5 bases). V lost 2 bases to trimming and J lost 2 bases, with 7 bases between them. The germline gives CDR1 SEHNR, CDR2 FQNEAQ (reference sequence). There are 13 residues in the CDR3.

This rearrangement joins TRBV6-5 to TRBJ2-1, with D hard to call. CDR1 and CDR2 from the germline V gene are MNHEY and SVGAGI. The CDR3 covers 13 residues. The V and J ends lost 4 bases and 5 bases respectively, with 9 bases between them. The CDR3 nucleotides are TGTGCCAGCAGTTTCAGGAGAAACAATGAGCAGTTCTTC. It is translated as CASSFRRNNEQFF.

The chain joins TRBV18 to TRBJ2-1; no firm D call. V was pared by 4 bases and J by 0 bases, with 16 bases between. This CDR3 has 17 residues. Germline V gene lookup returns CDR1 KGHSH and CDR2 LQKENI. Written as DNA, the CDR3 is TGTGCCAGCTCACATTCCTGGACGGTGAGCTCCTACAATGAGCAGTTCTTC. It specifies CASSHSWTVSSYNEQFF.

V is TRBV6-5 and J is TRBJ1-2; maybe TRBD1 (5 bases). This CDR3 spans 14 amino acids. The V end lost 0 bases, the J end lost 6 bases, and 11 bases lay between the germline ends. Looked up from germline, CDR1 is MNHEY and CDR2 is SVGAGI. CDR3 DNA: TGTGCCAGCAGTTACTCACCCAGGGATGATGGCTACACCTTC. It codes for CASSYSPRDDGYTF.

This sequence joins TRBV28 and TRBJ2-1, with D unresolved. With 2 bases removed from V and 3 bases from J, the gap between germline ends came to 14 bases. The CDR3 runs 16 residues. Germline CDR1 MDHEN, CDR2 SYDVKM. The CDR3 nucleotides read TGTGCCAGCAGTTTAACAGACCCCACCCGCTACAATGAGCAGTTCTTC. It is translated as CASSLTDPTRYNEQFF.

The chain uses TRBV9 and TRBJ1-1, with D unresolved. This CDR3 region has 14 residues. Trimming shortened V by 4 bases and J by 7 bases, and 17 bases separated the two germline ends. Germline values: CDR1 SGDLS, CDR2 YYNGEE. CDR3 in amino acids: CASSSLGRADEAFF. The CDR3 DNA sequence: TGTGCCAGCAGCAGCCTGGGTCGGGCGGATGAAGCTTTCTTT.

This sequence joins TRBV27 and TRBJ1-1; tentative D call: TRBD1 (5 bases). The CDR3 runs to 15 residues. The germline CDR1 and CDR2 sequences are MNHEY and SMNVEV (reference sequence). V lost 8 bases and J lost 0, with 16 bases in between. The CDR3 region has the DNA TGTGCCAGCGGCAGGGAGCGAATGATGAACACTGAAGCTTTCTTT. It codes for CASGRERMMNTEAFF.

This chain links TRBV5-1 with TRBJ2-1; D might be TRBD1 (5 bases). The V gene lost 4 bases and the J gene lost 0 bases, with 11 bases spanning the gap. The CDR3 totals 15 residues. Germline CDR1 SGHRS, CDR2 YFSETQ. CDR3 sequence (DNA): TGCGCCAGCAGCCTACGACAGAGCTCCTACAATGAGCAGTTCTTC. This translates into CASSLRQSSYNEQFF.

As regards this clone: In the same sample, other DNA sequences code for this CDR3. The J gene is TRBJ1-5, the V gene TRBV28; D remains ambiguous. Germline V gene sequence: CDR1 MDHEN, CDR2 SYDVKM. The V gene lost 1 base and the J gene lost 4 bases, with 8 bases spanning the gap. The CDR3 is made up of 14 amino acids. The CDR3, as DNA: TGTGCCAGCAGTTTATCCGGATCAAATCAGCCCCAGCATTTT. Translation gives CASSLSGSNQPQHF.

The chain employs TRBV5-4 and TRBJ2-3, with TRBD2 as a possible D gene (5 bases). With 4 bases removed from V and 1 base from J, the gap between germline ends came to 13 bases. The CDR3 runs 15 residues. Germline V lookup: CDR1 SGHNT, CDR2 YYREEE (reference sequence). CDR3 bases: TGTGCCAGCAGCCCGGGGTCCCCACGCACAGATACGCAGTATTTT. This codes for CASSPGSPRTDTQYF. Drawing the rest from reference TRBV5-4 and TRBJ2-3, the complete variable domain is ETGVTQSPTHLIKTRGQQVTLRCSSQSGHNTVSWYQQALGQGPQFIFQYYREEENGRGNFPPRFSGLQFPNYSSELNVNALELDDSALYLCASSPGSPRTDTQYFGPGTRLTVL.

This clone was seen a single time. J is TRBJ2-7 and V is TRBV27; TRBD2 agrees at 11 bases. Trimming cost V 6 bases and J 1 base; bases outside gene matches: 8. There are 16 residues in the CDR3. CDR1 and CDR2 from the germline V gene are MNHEY and SMNVEV (reference sequence). CDR3 sequence (DNA): TGTGCCAGCAGCCCCCCCGGGACTAGCGGTTCCTACGAGCAGTACTTC. Protein sequence: CASSPPGTSGSYEQYF.

The V call is TRBV28, the J call TRBJ1-4, with D possibly matching TRBD1 (5 bases). The CDR3 consists of 15 residues. Germline loops: CDR1 MDHEN, CDR2 SYDVKM. Trimming took off 2 bases at V and 6 bases at J, with 13 bases between the two ends. For the CDR3, the DNA is TGTGCCAGCAGTTTAATGGAGGGGACGGATGAAAAACTGTTTTTT. Protein: CASSLMEGTDEKLFF.

The V and J genes are TRBV27 and TRBJ1-1; D gene uncertain. This CDR3 spans 13 amino acids. Germline CDR1 MNHEY, CDR2 SMNVEV (reference sequence). Trimming left V 7 bases short and J 4 bases short, with 13 bases between. The CDR3 bases are TGTGCCAGCACGTACACCGGGAGCACTGAAGCTTTCTTT. Translating it yields CASTYTGSTEAFF.

The CDR3 DNA reads TGTGCCAGCAGTGTCCCAAACACCGGGGAGCTGTTTTTT. This codes for CASSVPNTGELFF. V usage is TRBV6-1 and J usage is TRBJ2-2; no definite D call. This CDR3 region has 13 residues. Germline loops: CDR1 MNHNS, CDR2 SASEGT. The ends were cut back, 4 bases at V and 2 bases at J, with 5 bases in the middle.

The chain joins TRBV19 to TRBJ1-1; D is unclear. The V gene's germline CDR1 is LNHDA and CDR2 SQIVND (reference sequence). V dropped 5 bases and J dropped 4 bases, with 14 bases sitting between them. This CDR3 region has 14 residues. The CDR3 DNA follows: TGTGCCAGTAGTCTGACCATAAGCGGCACTGAAGCTTTCTTT. This codes for CASSLTISGTEAFF.

This chain links TRBV5-1 with TRBJ2-7, with TRBD1 as a possible D gene (6 bases). The ends were cut back, 3 bases at V and 1 base at J, with 11 bases in the middle. The CDR3 runs to 14 residues. Per the germline V gene, CDR1 is SGHRS and CDR2 is YFSETQ. The CDR3 region has the DNA TGCGCCAGCAGCTCCAGGGGAAGGTCCTACGAGCAGTACTTC. Encoded protein: CASSSRGRSYEQYF.

The rearrangement uses TRBV13 and TRBJ2-1; either TRBD1 or TRBD2 may supply D (5 bases each). This CDR3 has 13 residues. Looked up from germline, CDR1 is PRHDT and CDR2 is FYEKMQ (reference sequence). The ends were cut back, 3 bases at V and 9 bases at J, with 12 bases in the middle. Here the CDR3 reads CASSFNARGEQFF. Written as DNA, the CDR3 is TGTGCCAGCAGCTTCAACGCGAGGGGTGAGCAGTTCTTC.

This clone was counted a single time. The gene calls are TRBV5-8 and TRBJ2-3; no firm D call. The germline V and J ends were trimmed by 2 bases and 5 bases, with 9 bases remaining between them. CDR1 SGHTS and CDR2 YDEGEE come from the germline V gene. The length of the CDR3 is 13 residues. The CDR3 loop is CASSFIRGDTQYF. The CDR3 DNA sequence: TGTGCCAGCAGCTTTATTAGAGGAGATACGCAGTATTTT.

The chain uses TRBV6-5 and TRBJ1-1; 8 nucleotides match TRBD1. Per the germline V gene, CDR1 is MNHEY and CDR2 is SVGAGI. CDR3 length equals 15 residues. With 8 bases clipped from V and 4 bases from J, the junction kept 12 bases outside the gene matches. The CDR3 here is CASGQGRFFSTEAFF. CDR3 DNA sequence: TGTGCCAGCGGACAGGGAAGATTTTTTAGCACTGAAGCTTTCTTT.

This CDR3 reads CASSLPGPTEDTQYF. CDR3 nucleotides: TGTGCCAGCAGCTTGCCGGGACCGACGGAAGATACGCAGTATTTT. The V call is TRBV7-8, the J call TRBJ2-3; D could derive from TRBD1 or TRBD2 (5 bases each). Germline CDR1 is SGHVS and CDR2 is FQNEAQ. V shed 3 bases and J shed 5 bases, with 15 bases lying between them. This CDR3 comprises 15 residues. Variable domain in full (rest from reference TRBV7-8 and TRBJ2-3): GAGVSQSPRYKVAKRGQDVALRCDPISGHVSLFWYQQALGQGPEFLTYFQNEAQLDKSGLPSDRFFAERPEGSVSTLKIQRTQQEDSAVYLCASSLPGPTEDTQYFGPGTRLTVL.

The chain joins TRBV21-1 to TRBJ2-7; the table's TRBD2 call for D was not verified on the DNA. TRBV21-1 is noted as a pseudogene. The CDR3 runs to 13 residues. The CDR3 is CASSRREDYEQYF. In nucleotides, the CDR3 is TGTGCCAGCAGCAGGAGAGAGGACTACGAGCAGTACTTC.

The V and J genes are TRBV5-5 and TRBJ1-5; tentatively, D is TRBD1 (6 bases). Germline assignment: CDR1 SGHKS and CDR2 YYEKEE (reference sequence). There are 14 residues in the CDR3. With 3 bases removed from V and 5 bases from J, the gap between germline ends came to 12 bases. DNA for the CDR3: TGTGCCAGCAGCTGGGCAGGGGTCGATCAGCCCCAGCATTTT. Its protein is CASSWAGVDQPQHF.

The chain joins TRBV6-5 to TRBJ2-3, with D unresolved. Germline V CDR1 and CDR2: MNHEY, SVGAGI. The CDR3 has 14 residues. With 6 bases removed from V and 0 bases from J, the gap between germline ends came to 10 bases. DNA of the CDR3: TGTGCCAGCAGGAACATGGAGAGCACAGATACGCAGTATTTT. It specifies CASRNMESTDTQYF.

The V and J genes are TRBV29-1 and TRBJ1-1, with TRBD1 identical over 9 bases. The V segment lost 3 bases and the J segment 4 bases; nucleotides outside the gene matches: 6. Germline CDR1 SQVTM, CDR2 ANQGSEA. The CDR3 sequence is 14 residues long. The chain's CDR3 is CSVEASTGGTEAFF. For the CDR3, the DNA is TGCAGCGTTGAGGCATCGACAGGGGGCACTGAAGCTTTCTTT.

The chain has TRBV11-3 and TRBJ1-1; possible D gene TRBD1, 6 bases. Trimming left V 5 bases short and J 0 bases short, with 7 bases between. This CDR3 is 13 amino acids long. CDR1 and CDR2 from the germline V gene are SGHNT and YENEEA. The chain's CDR3 is CASSRGLNTEAFF. DNA for the CDR3: TGTGCCAGCAGCAGGGGGTTGAACACTGAAGCTTTCTTT.

The V and J genes are TRBV19 and TRBJ2-1, with 11 bases aligning to TRBD2. CDR3 length: 16 residues. V shed 1 base and J 6 bases; nucleotides not matched to a gene: 5. Per germline, CDR1 LNHDA and CDR2 SQIVND (reference sequence). CDR3 protein: CASSIGLAGWGNEQFF. DNA for the CDR3: TGTGCCAGTAGTATAGGACTAGCGGGATGGGGCAATGAGCAGTTCTTC.

This chain joins TRBV7-2 and TRBJ2-4; D is unclear. Between the trimmed V and J ends, which lost 2 bases and 6 bases, there was a span of 8 bases. Germline V gene sequence: CDR1 SGHTA, CDR2 FQGNSA. The CDR3 totals 13 residues. Written as DNA, the CDR3 is TGTGCCAGCAGCTTAACCTCGGGAAACATTCAGTACTTC. Translated: CASSLTSGNIQYF.

This clone is medium-sized within its sample. The rearrangement links TRBV27 to TRBJ1-5; 8 nucleotides align to TRBD1. V was pared by 0 bases and J by 6 bases, with 7 bases of the junction left unmatched. This CDR3 contains 16 residues. Germline V gives CDR1 MNHEY, CDR2 SMNVEV (reference sequence). Written as DNA, the CDR3 is TGTGCCAGCAGTTTATCTGGACAGGGTGTAGGTCAGCCCCAGCATTTT. This translates into CASSLSGQGVGQPQHF.